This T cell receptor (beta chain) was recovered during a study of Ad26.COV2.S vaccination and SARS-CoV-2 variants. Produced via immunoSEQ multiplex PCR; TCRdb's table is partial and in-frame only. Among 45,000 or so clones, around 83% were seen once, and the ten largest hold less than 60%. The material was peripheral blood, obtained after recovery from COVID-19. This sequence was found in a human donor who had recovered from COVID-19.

In DNA, the CDR3 is TGTGCCAGCAGCCGCCCCGGGACGCCCCTTCTGGGGGCTTTCTTT. Its translation: CASSRPGTPLLGAFF. The rearrangement uses TRBV11-2 and TRBJ1-1; tentatively, D is TRBD1 (5 bases). Deletions cut 5 bases from V and 11 bases from J, with 24 bases between. The CDR3 loop spans 15 amino acids. Germline assignment: CDR1 SGHAT and CDR2 FQNNGV.